The 21 T cell receptor beta chains listed next were all sequenced from one sample in a study of blood T cell repertoires in COVID-19. The protocol was immunoSEQ multiplex PCR, while the TCRdb copy is restricted to in-frame clones and leaves out a portion. The sample lists some 130,000 clones, more than 75% occurring once. Sequencing was performed on peripheral blood. The receptors originated from a man in his forties or fifties with active COVID-19.

This clone was observed a single time. The chain combines TRBV27 with TRBJ2-5; 7 bases are a match to TRBD1. V was pared by 8 bases and J by 0 bases, with 9 bases of the junction left unmatched. The CDR3 sequence is 15 residues long. Germline CDR1 is MNHEY and CDR2 is SMNVEV (reference sequence). DNA for the CDR3: TGTGCCAGCGCGACGGGACAGACGTACCAAGAGACCCAGTACTTC. Translating gives CASATGQTYQETQYF.

CDR3 amino acids: CAWSFKQGEKGDTQYF. In DNA, the CDR3 is TGTGCCTGGAGTTTTAAACAGGGGGAGAAAGGAGATACGCAGTATTTT. The chain combines TRBV30 with TRBJ2-3, with 8 bases that match TRBD1. CDR3 length: 16 amino acids. CDR1 and CDR2 (germline): GTSNPN, SVGIG (reference sequence). Unmatched junction bases numbered 12, after V lost 2 bases and J lost 5 bases. The full variable domain, in which reference TRBV30 and TRBJ2-3 provide the parts outside the CDR3, is SQTIHQWPATLVQPVGSPLSLECTVEGTSNPNLYWYRQAAGRGLQLLFYSVGIGQISSEVPQNLSASRPQDRQFILSSKKLLLSDSGFYLCAWSFKQGEKGDTQYFGPGTRLTVL.

The gene calls are TRBV30 and TRBJ2-7, with D unclear. Germline lookup yields CDR1 GTSNPN and CDR2 SVGIG (reference sequence). Trimming took off 0 bases at V and 5 bases at J, with 8 bases between the two ends. CDR3 length equals 12 residues. CDR3 sequence (DNA): TGTGCCTGGAGTGTACTACGGGACGAGCAGTACTTC. Its protein product is CAWSVLRDEQYF.

J is TRBJ1-3 and V is TRBV6-5; D remains unclear. The CDR3 spans 14 residues. V was shortened by 4 bases and J by 4 bases, with 11 bases between the two germline ends. Germline CDR1 reads MNHEY; CDR2 reads SVGAGI. CDR3 coding DNA: TGTGCCAGCAGTTCTTCCCTTCTCGGAAACACCATATATTTT. Translating gives CASSSSLLGNTIYF.

The chain recombines TRBV19 with TRBJ2-3, with a tentative D call TRBD2 (6 bases). The CDR3 length is 15 residues. V shed 4 bases and J shed 4 bases, with 15 bases lying between them. Per germline, CDR1 LNHDA and CDR2 SQIVND (reference sequence). CDR3 in amino acids: CASSSMGGRADTQYF. The CDR3 bases are TGTGCCAGTAGTAGTATGGGAGGTAGGGCAGATACGCAGTATTTT.

The rearrangement joins TRBV5-1 to TRBJ2-5, with D maybe TRBD1 (5 bases). This CDR3 is built from 13 residues. Germline V lookup: CDR1 SGHRS, CDR2 YFSETQ. With 4 bases removed from V and 5 bases from J, the gap between germline ends came to 12 bases. The CDR3 loop reads CASSTDTMETQYF. CDR3 bases: TGCGCCAGCAGCACGGACACGATGGAGACCCAGTACTTC.

The V call is TRBV19, the J call TRBJ2-2, with D perhaps TRBD2 (6 bases). Per germline, CDR1 LNHDA and CDR2 SQIVND (reference sequence). The CDR3 sequence is 15 residues long. V was cut by 0 bases and J by 4 bases, with 9 bases left in between. As DNA, the CDR3 is TGTGCCAGTAGTATAGATGGGGGGACCACCGGGGAGCTGTTTTTT. It codes for CASSIDGGTTGELFF.

The chain couples TRBV15 to TRBJ1-1; D is ambiguous. Germline V CDR1 and CDR2: LNHNV, YYDKDF (reference sequence). The CDR3 is 15 residues long. The V end lost 0 bases, the J end lost 7 bases, and 15 bases lay between the germline ends. CDR3 DNA sequence: TGTGCCACCAGCAGAGACCAGGCTAGCCGATTTGAAGCTTTCTTT. It yields the protein CATSRDQASRFEAFF.

V and J are TRBV4-3 and TRBJ1-2; TRBD1 aligns across 7 bases. CDR3 length equals 13 residues. Looked up from germline, CDR1 is LGHNA and CDR2 is YSLEER. The J segment lost 8 bases and the V segment lost 0 bases, leaving 3 bases of the junction unmatched. The CDR3 DNA sequence: TGCGCCAGCAGCCAAGACTACAGGGGAGGCTACACCTTC. Protein sequence: CASSQDYRGGYTF.

V is TRBV19 and J is TRBJ1-1; a possible D gene is TRBD1 (6 bases). The CDR3 sequence is 14 residues long. Trimming pared 9 bases from V and 1 base from J, leaving 15 bases between. Germline V CDR1 and CDR2: LNHDA, SQIVND (reference sequence). CDR3 in DNA: TGTGCCAGCCTTGCGACAGGTCCGAACACTGAAGCTTTCTTT. It specifies CASLATGPNTEAFF.

The chain joins TRBV18 to TRBJ1-1, with D maybe TRBD1 (5 bases). Germline values: CDR1 KGHSH, CDR2 LQKENI. The CDR3 loop spans 14 amino acids. Trimming pared 3 bases from V and 0 bases from J, leaving 8 bases between. The CDR3, as DNA: TGTGCCAGCTCACCTAGACAGTTGAACACTGAAGCTTTCTTT. Its translation: CASSPRQLNTEAFF.

The rearrangement links TRBV3-1 (or the pseudogene TRBV3-2) to TRBJ1-1; TRBD1 is a possible D gene (5 bases). The CDR3 has 13 amino acids. Trimming removed 4 bases from V and 6 bases from J, with 12 bases in between. The germline V gene encodes CDR1 LGHDT and CDR2 YNNKEL (reference sequence). DNA of the CDR3: TGTGCCAGCAGCCCTTACCCGGGGGCTGAAGCTTTCTTT. Translating gives CASSPYPGAEAFF.

The chain uses TRBV7-2 and TRBJ2-3, with no clear D. V was clipped by 5 bases and J by 4 bases, with 10 bases between them. Germline V gives CDR1 SGHTA, CDR2 FQGNSA. The CDR3 runs 13 residues. The CDR3 spells CASSRVPPDTQYF. CDR3 in DNA: TGTGCCAGCAGCCGGGTCCCCCCAGATACGCAGTATTTT.

Here the CDR3 reads CASSEGLGGYTF. The DNA for the CDR3 is TGCGCCAGCAGTGAGGGGTTGGGGGGATACACCTTC. V is TRBV10-2 and J is TRBJ1-2; D is perhaps TRBD1 (5 bases). Germline-derived CDR1 and CDR2 are WSHSY and SAAADI. The CDR3 is made up of 12 amino acids. The germline V and J ends were trimmed by 2 bases and 11 bases, with 12 bases remaining between them.

The sample holds a few counts of this clone. The rearrangement uses TRBV7-3 and TRBJ2-5; maybe TRBD2 (6 bases). Germline-derived CDR1 and CDR2 are SGHTA and FQGTGA. The CDR3 is made up of 14 amino acids. With 5 bases removed from V and 8 bases from J, the gap between germline ends came to 18 bases. CDR3 sequence (DNA): TGTGCCAGCAGCCCCGAGGGGACTCGCAACACCCAGTACTTC. This encodes CASSPEGTRNTQYF.

The rearrangement joins TRBV6-1 to TRBJ1-6; TRBD1 agrees at 7 bases. The V and J ends lost 4 bases and 3 bases, in that order; junction bases with no gene match: 6. The length of the CDR3 is 16 residues. Per germline, CDR1 MNHNS and CDR2 SASEGT. The CDR3 sequence: CASSARQGGYNSPLHF. The CDR3 nucleotides are TGTGCCAGCAGTGCCCGACAGGGAGGCTATAATTCACCCCTCCACTTT.

The chain is built from TRBV5-6 and TRBJ1-2; a weak D match, TRBD1 (5 bases). The CDR3 sequence is 14 residues long. Between the trimmed V and J ends, which lost 6 bases and 6 bases, there was a span of 18 bases. CDR1 and CDR2 (germline): SGHDT, YYEEEE. As DNA, the CDR3 is TGTGCCAGCACAACTGGGGCAGGGTTCGATGGCTACACCTTC. The encoded protein is CASTTGAGFDGYTF. The full variable domain, with the rest looked up from reference TRBV5-6 and TRBJ1-2, is DAGVTQSPTHLIKTRGQQVTLRCSPKSGHDTVSWYQQALGQGPQFIFQYYEEEERQRGNFPDRFSGHQFPNYSSELNVNALLLGDSALYLCASTTGAGFDGYTFGSGTRLTVV.

The rearrangement joins TRBV11-2 to TRBJ2-7; 7 positions match TRBD1. The germline gives CDR1 SGHAT, CDR2 FQNNGV. CDR3 size: 16 residues. The V gene end was trimmed by 0 bases and the J gene end by 4 bases; junction bases not matched to a gene: 9. The CDR3 bases are TGTGCCAGCAGCTTAGAGCTTCGGGGACAGTCATACGAGCAGTACTTC. Translation gives CASSLELRGQSYEQYF.

J is TRBJ1-4 and V is TRBV2; D ambiguous. Deletions cut 4 bases from V and 6 bases from J, with 3 bases between. Per germline, CDR1 SNHLY and CDR2 FYNNEI. This CDR3 comprises 11 residues. This CDR3 is CASSVDEKLFF. The CDR3 DNA is TGTGCCAGCAGTGTCGATGAAAAACTGTTTTTT. Combining the CDR3 with reference TRBV2 and TRBJ1-4 gives the whole variable domain EPEVTQTPSHQVTQMGQEVILRCVPISNHLYFYWYRQILGQKVEFLVSFYNNEISEKSEIFDDQFSVERPDGSNFTLKIRSTKLEDSAMYFCASSVDEKLFFGSGTQLSVL.

The chain is built from TRBV6-4 and TRBJ2-2; a possible D gene is TRBD2 (6 bases). The CDR3 is 14 amino acids. The V and J ends lost 8 bases and 1 base respectively, with 11 bases between them. Per the germline V gene, CDR1 is MRHNA and CDR2 is SNTAGT. The CDR3 protein is CASRWDLNTGELFF. The CDR3 coding sequence is TGTGCCAGCCGATGGGACTTGAACACCGGGGAGCTGTTTTTT.

In its sample, this clone was seen once. The chain joins TRBV30 to TRBJ2-1; maybe TRBD2 (6 bases). Per the germline V gene, CDR1 is GTSNPN and CDR2 is SVGIG (reference sequence). V was clipped by 4 bases and J by 5 bases, with 24 bases between them. This CDR3 region has 17 residues. Here the CDR3 DNA reads TGTGCCTGGAACCACCCCCGTGAGGCGGGGATCGACAATGAGCAGTTCTTC. Translation gives CAWNHPREAGIDNEQFF.